This T cell receptor beta chain was sequenced during a study of shared clonotypes between healthy human individuals (dated by TCRdb to 2018 to 2021). In terms of the full investigation: A couple of women and a few men aged 18 to 49 years were included in the cohort. Per donor, three plates each were used for CD4 naive and CD4 memory, two for CD8 naive, and one for CD8 memory. To estimate repertoire size and how much clonotype sharing occurs between individuals, the study deeply sequenced the blood TCR repertoires of five healthy adults. To increase sequencing depth and limit assay-specific biases, TCR repertoire library preparation and sequencing were carried out by different laboratories using diverse techniques. Each donor's leukapheresis produced roughly between roughly 0.9 and 9 billion PBMCs. The research as a whole found: Even with the large sequencing depth, rarefaction of the sorted-subset datasets indicated that sequencing was incomplete. The small number of donors limited the genetic and exposure-history diversity represented. Based on pairwise subsampling, the degree of clonotype sharing among donors was expected to be affected by sequencing depth. Sharing across a few donors was observed for around 5% of naive CD4, over 3% of naive CD8, roughly 2.3% of memory CD4, and approximately 0.41% of memory CD8 clonotypes. Clonotypes shared by all four sorted-subset donors showed higher generation probabilities than non-shared clonotypes. Larger estimated clonotype richness was generally found for naive subsets than for memory subsets. Sampling was limited to blood, and TCR repertoires in tissue likely differ from TCR repertoires in blood.

Notes on this clone: The antigen it recognizes is unknown. Per-base qualities were not stored, and no clone one base away is much larger.

CDR1 and CDR2 were assigned from the germline V gene as KGHSH and LQKENI. Germline trimming amounts to 3 bases on V and 7 bases on J, with 4 as the count of junction bases outside the gene matches. From cysteine to phenylalanine, the CDR3 is 13 amino acids long. The entry retains the CDR3 DNA only, 39 bases that are in frame from base 1. Donors were healthy HIV-negative adults with no recently reported acute infections or vaccinations. Every donor was a Caucasian adult living in Nashville, Tennessee, USA. CD4+ T cells were enriched by magnetic negative selection; naive cells were then positively selected on CD45RA, and the negative fraction formed the memory subset. After blood collection by leukapheresis, PBMCs were isolated using Ficoll-Histopaque density gradient centrifugation and then cryopreserved in the vapor phase of liquid nitrogen. Analytical flow cytometry was used to check the purity and quantity of each magnetically sorted T cell population. Each sorted fraction had its genomic DNA isolated and then quantified by UV absorbance on a Nanodrop 2000c.

TCR CDR3 regions were amplified from genomic DNA by multiplex PCR using the deep immunoSEQ assay. Extracted genomic DNA from each cell subset was spread evenly across all wells of several immunoSEQ 96-well plates, with each plate serving as a replicate. Each replicate PCR for sorted subsets received roughly 200 ng genomic DNA, equal to tens of thousands of T cell genomes. The purified libraries were quantified using a Qubit 3.0 fluorometer, sized with a Bioanalyzer 2100, and then quantified again using the KAPA Library Quantification kit. Every immunoSEQ 96-well plate was sequenced on a separate single-read 150-cycle Illumina NextSeq 550 flow cell. The authors processed their data as follows. Because the immunoSEQ output held only junctional sequences and lacked quality scores, the filtering could not match the filtering applied to full-length reads. To assign V/J genes and CDR3, sequences were annotated against IMGT germline references using PyIR, a Python wrapper for IgBLAST v1.9. Reads with weak V/J assignments (E-value above 1e-6), missing CDR3, stop codons, out-of-frame junctions, or ambiguous translated residues were removed. A V3J clonotype was defined by an identical inferred V gene, J gene, and CDR3 amino acid sequence. Percentage overlap between repertoires was computed as shared unique clonotypes divided by the size of the smaller repertoire. Richness of each repertoire was evaluated using RTK rarefaction, the Chao1 estimator, and Recon v2.1 estimates of unobserved clonotypes. Generation probabilities were computed with OLGA for all TCRbeta clonotypes obtained by the gDNA method from a handful of donors. TCRdb retrieved this table from immuneACCESS and kept in-frame rearrangements only. Not all clones are present; in checked studies, unresolved V genes account for under half, and no reason is known for the remainder. That table gives V, J and clone size, and the DNA gave D and trimming. In all, the sample holds approximately 640,000 clones, and about 78% of those were seen once. The ten largest clones add up to around 2% of the sample.

Input material: memory CD4+ T cells sorted from blood. Reading the label with the study, this specimen's cell subset or site is: CD45RA-negative fraction. In this chain, TRBV18 is recombined with TRBJ2-3, with 7 junctional bases fitting TRBD1. This receptor was obtained from a woman under 40 in good health. The bases read TGTGCCAGCTCACCTACAGGGGATAATACGCAGTATTTT. It is translated as CASSPTGDNTQYF.